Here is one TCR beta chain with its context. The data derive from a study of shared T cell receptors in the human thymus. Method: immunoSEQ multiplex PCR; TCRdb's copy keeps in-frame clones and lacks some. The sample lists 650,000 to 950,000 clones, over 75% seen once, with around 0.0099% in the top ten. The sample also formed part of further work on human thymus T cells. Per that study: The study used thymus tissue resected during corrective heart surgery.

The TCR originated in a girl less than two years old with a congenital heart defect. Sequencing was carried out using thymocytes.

The DNA of the CDR3 is TGTGCCACCAGCAGAGTGGGATGTGGGGGGAAGAGATTTAGTTGCAATCAGCCCCAGCATTTT. It translates to CATSRVGCGGKRFSCNQPQHF. The chain uses TRBV15 and TRBJ1-5; weak D call: TRBD1 (5 bases). With 1 base removed from V and 2 bases from J, the gap between germline ends came to 27 bases. Germline V CDR1 and CDR2: LNHNV, YYDKDF (reference sequence). The CDR3 contains 21 residues. The variable domain in full, completed from reference TRBV15 and TRBJ1-5, reads DAMVIQNPRYQVTQFGKPVTLSCSQTLNHNVMYWYQQKSSQAPKLLFHYYDKDFNNEADTPDNFQSRRPNTSFCFLDIRSPGLGDTAMYLCATSRVGCGGKRFSCNQPQHFGDGTRLSIL.